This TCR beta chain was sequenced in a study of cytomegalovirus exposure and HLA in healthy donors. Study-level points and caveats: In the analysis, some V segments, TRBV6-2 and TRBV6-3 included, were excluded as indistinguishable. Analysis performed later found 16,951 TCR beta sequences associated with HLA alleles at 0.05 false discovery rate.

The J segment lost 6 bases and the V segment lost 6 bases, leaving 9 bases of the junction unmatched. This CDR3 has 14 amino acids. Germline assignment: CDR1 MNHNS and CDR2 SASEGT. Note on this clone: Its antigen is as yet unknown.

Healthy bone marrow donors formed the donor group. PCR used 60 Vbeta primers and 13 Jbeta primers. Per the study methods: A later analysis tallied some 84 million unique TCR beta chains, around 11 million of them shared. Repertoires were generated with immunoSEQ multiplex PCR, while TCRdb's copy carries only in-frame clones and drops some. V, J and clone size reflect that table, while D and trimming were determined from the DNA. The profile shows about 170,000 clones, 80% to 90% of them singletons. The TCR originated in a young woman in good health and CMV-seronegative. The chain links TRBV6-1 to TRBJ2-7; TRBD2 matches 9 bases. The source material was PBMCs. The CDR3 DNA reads TGTGCCAGCAGACCCGCGGGAGGGCTGGGCGAGCAGTACTTC. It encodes CASRPAGGLGEQYF.